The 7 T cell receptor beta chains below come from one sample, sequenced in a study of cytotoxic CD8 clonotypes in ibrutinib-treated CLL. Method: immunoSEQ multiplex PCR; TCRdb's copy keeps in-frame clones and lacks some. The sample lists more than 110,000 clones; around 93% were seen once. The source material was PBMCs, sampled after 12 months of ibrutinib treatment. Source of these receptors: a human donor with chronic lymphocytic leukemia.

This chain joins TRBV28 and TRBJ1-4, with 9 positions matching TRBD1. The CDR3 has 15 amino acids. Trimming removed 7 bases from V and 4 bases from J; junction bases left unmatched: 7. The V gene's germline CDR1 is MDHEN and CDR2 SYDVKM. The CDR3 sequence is CASNPAGQGNEKLFF. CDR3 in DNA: TGTGCCAGCAACCCCGCGGGACAGGGTAATGAAAAACTGTTTTTT.

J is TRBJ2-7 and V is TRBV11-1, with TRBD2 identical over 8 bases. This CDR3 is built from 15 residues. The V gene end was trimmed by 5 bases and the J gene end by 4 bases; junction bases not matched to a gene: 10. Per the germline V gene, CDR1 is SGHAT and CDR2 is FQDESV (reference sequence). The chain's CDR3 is CASSPLSGSLYEQYF. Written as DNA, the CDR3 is TGTGCCAGCAGCCCGCTGAGCGGGAGTTTGTACGAGCAGTACTTC.

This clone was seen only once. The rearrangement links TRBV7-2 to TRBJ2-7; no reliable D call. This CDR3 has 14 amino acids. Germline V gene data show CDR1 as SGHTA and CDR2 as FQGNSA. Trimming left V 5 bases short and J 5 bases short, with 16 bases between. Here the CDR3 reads CASSNSRTRNEQYF. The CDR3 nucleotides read TGTGCCAGCAGCAACTCGCGCACCCGAAACGAGCAGTACTTC. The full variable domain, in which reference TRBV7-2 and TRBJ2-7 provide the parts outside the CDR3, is GAGVSQSPSNKVTEKGKDVELRCDPISGHTALYWYRQSLGQGLEFLIYFQGNSAPDKSGLPSDRFSAERTGGSVSTLTIQRTQQEDSAVYLCASSNSRTRNEQYFGPGTRLTVT.

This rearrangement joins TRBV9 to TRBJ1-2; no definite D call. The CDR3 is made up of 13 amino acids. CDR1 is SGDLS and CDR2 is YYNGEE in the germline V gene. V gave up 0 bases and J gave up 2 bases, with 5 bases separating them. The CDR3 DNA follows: TGTGCCAGCAGCGTAGACTCAAACTATGGCTACACCTTC. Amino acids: CASSVDSNYGYTF.

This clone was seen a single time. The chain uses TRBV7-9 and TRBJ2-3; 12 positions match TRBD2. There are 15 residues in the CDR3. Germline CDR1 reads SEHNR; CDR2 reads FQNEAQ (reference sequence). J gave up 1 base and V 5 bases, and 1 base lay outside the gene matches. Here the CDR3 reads CASSRTSGGTDTQYF. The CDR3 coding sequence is TGTGCCAGCAGCCGGACTAGCGGGGGCACAGATACGCAGTATTTT.

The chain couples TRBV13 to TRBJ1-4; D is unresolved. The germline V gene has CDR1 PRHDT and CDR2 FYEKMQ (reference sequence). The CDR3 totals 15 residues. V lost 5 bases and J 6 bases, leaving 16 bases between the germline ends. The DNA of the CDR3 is TGTGCCAGCAGCCGCCGCGCGAGGGCTGATGAAAAACTGTTTTTT. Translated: CASSRRARADEKLFF.

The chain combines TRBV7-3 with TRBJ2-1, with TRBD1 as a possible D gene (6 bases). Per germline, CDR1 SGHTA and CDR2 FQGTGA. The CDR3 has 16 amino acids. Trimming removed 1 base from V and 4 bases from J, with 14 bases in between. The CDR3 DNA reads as TGTGCCAGCAGCTTAAATCCGGGACAACAATACAATGAGCAGTTCTTC. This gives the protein CASSLNPGQQYNEQFF.